This section outlines one T cell receptor (beta chain) sequence together with its context. This record comes from a study of CD8 T cells in Susac syndrome. This CDR3 has 12 amino acids. Between the trimmed V and J ends, which lost 6 bases and 0 bases, there was a span of 5 bases. CDR1 and CDR2 from the germline V gene are LNHDA and SQIVND (reference sequence). The RNA input was roughly 0.45 to 1 ug, and it was reverse transcribed with random hexamers. TCRdb itself ran the immunoSEQ multiplex PCR reads through MiXCR, one entry per CDR3 protein. This sample has roughly 130,000 distinct CDR3 sequences, with roughly 96% found just once.

Specimen: CD4+ T cells from PBMCs. This TCR was recovered from a human donor with multiple sclerosis. V is TRBV19 and J is TRBJ1-1; D call uncertain. CDR3 residues: CASRSVNTEAFF. The CDR3 DNA sequence: TGTGCCAGTAGATCAGTGAACACTGAAGCTTTCTTT.